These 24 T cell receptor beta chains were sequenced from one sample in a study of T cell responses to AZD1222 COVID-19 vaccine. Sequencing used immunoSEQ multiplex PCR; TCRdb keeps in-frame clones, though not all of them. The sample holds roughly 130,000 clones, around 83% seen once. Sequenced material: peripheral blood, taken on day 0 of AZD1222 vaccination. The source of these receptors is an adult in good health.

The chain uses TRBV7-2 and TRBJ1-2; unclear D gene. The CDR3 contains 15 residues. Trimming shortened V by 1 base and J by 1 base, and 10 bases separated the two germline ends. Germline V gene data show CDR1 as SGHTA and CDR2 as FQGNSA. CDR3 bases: TGTGCCAGCAGCTTAGGCAGCGCCTATAACTATGGCTACACCTTC. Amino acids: CASSLGSAYNYGYTF.

CDR3 loop: CASSLGRRQGGNYGYTF. DNA for the CDR3: TGTGCCAGCAGCTTAGGCCGGAGACAGGGGGGGAACTATGGCTACACCTTC. The chain combines TRBV13 with TRBJ1-2, with TRBD1 matching over 9 bases. V lost 0 bases to trimming and J lost 2 bases; unmatched junction nucleotides: 7. The germline CDR1 and CDR2 sequences are PRHDT and FYEKMQ (reference sequence). The CDR3 is 17 amino acids. Based on the CDR3 plus reference TRBV13 and TRBJ1-2, the full variable domain is AAGVIQSPRHLIKEKRETATLKCYPIPRHDTVYWYQQGPGQDPQFLISFYEKMQSDKGSIPDRFSAQQFSDYHSELNMSSLELGDSALYFCASSLGRRQGGNYGYTFGSGTRLTVV.

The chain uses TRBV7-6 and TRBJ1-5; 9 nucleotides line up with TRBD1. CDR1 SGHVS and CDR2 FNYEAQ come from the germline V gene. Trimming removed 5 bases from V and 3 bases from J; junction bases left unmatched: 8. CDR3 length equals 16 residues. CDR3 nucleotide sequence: TGTGCCAGCAGCCCTACGGGACAGGGCCTCAATCAGCCCCAGCATTTT. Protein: CASSPTGQGLNQPQHF.

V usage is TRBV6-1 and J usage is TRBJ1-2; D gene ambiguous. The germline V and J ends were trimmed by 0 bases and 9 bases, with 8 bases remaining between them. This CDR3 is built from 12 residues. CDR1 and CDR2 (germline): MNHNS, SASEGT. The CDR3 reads CASSEAVSRYTF. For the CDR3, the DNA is TGTGCCAGCAGTGAAGCAGTGTCTCGCTACACCTTC.

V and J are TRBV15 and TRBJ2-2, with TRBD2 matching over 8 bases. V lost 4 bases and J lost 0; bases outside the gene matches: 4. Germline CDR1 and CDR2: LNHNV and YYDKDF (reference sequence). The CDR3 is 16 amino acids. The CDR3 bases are TGTGCCACCAGCACCGAGGGACTAGCGAACACCGGGGAGCTGTTTTTT. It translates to CATSTEGLANTGELFF.

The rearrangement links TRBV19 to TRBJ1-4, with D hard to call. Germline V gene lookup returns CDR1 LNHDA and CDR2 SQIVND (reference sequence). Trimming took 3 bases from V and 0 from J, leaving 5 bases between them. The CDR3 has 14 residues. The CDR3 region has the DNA TGTGCCAGTAGTATTGGTGCAACTAATGAAAAACTGTTTTTT. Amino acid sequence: CASSIGATNEKLFF.

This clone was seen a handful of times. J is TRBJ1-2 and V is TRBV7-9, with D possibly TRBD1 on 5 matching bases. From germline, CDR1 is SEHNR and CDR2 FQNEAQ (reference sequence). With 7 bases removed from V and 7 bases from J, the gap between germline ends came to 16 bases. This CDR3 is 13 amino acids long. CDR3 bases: TGTGCCAGCACTGGGGGGACTTTAGGTGGCTACACCTTC. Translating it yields CASTGGTLGGYTF. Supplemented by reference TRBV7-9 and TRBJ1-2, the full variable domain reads DTGVSQNPRHKITKRGQNVTFRCDPISEHNRLYWYRQTLGQGPEFLTYFQNEAQLEKSRLLSDRFSAERPKGSFSTLEIQRTEQGDSAMYLCASTGGTLGGYTFGSGTRLTVV.

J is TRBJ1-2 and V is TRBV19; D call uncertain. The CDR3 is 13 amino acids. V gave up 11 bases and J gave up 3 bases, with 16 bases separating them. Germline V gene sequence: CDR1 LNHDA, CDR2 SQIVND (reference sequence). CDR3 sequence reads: CAYIGGRDYGYTF. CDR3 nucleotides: TGTGCCTATATCGGTGGCAGAGACTATGGCTACACCTTC.

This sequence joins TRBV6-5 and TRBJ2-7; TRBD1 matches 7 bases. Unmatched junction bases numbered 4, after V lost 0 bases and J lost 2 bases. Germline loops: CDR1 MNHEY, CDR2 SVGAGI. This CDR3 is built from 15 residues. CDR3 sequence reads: CASSYSRQGAYEQYF. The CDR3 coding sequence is TGTGCCAGCAGTTACTCGAGGCAGGGGGCCTACGAGCAGTACTTC.

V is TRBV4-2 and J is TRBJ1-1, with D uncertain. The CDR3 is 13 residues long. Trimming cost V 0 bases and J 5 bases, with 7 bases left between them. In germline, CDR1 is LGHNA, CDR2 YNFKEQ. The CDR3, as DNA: TGTGCCAGCAGCCAAGACCTGGGGACTGAAGCTTTCTTT. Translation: CASSQDLGTEAFF.

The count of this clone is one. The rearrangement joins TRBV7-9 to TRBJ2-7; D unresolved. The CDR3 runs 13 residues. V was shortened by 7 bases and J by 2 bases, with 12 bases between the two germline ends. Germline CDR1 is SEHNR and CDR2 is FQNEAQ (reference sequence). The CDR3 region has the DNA TGTGCCAGCAACTTGCTACCCCCCTACGAGCAGTACTTC. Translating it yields CASNLLPPYEQYF.

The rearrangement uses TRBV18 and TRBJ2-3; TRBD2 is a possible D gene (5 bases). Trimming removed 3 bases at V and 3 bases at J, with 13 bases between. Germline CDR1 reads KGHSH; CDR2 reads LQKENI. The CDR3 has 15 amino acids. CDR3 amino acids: CASSPFTGDTDTQYF. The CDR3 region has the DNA TGTGCCAGCTCACCTTTTACCGGGGATACAGATACGCAGTATTTT.

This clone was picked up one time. CDR3 DNA sequence: TGTGCCAGCAGCCAAGATGCCGCGACAGGGAAGAACACTGAAGCTTTCTTT. Its protein product is CASSQDAATGKNTEAFF. The chain joins TRBV3-1 (or the pseudogene TRBV3-2) to TRBJ1-1; 7 bases are shared with TRBD1. From germline, CDR1 is LGHDT and CDR2 YNNKEL (reference sequence). Trimming at V came to 0 bases and at J to 1 base, leaving 8 bases not matched to a gene. The CDR3 runs to 17 residues.

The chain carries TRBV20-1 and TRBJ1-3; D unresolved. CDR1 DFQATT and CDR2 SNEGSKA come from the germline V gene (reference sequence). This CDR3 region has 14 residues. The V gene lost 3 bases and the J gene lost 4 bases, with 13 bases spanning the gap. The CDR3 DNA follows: TGCAGTGCTAGTCCCGGGCGTGGAGGAAACACCATATATTTT. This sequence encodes CSASPGRGGNTIYF.

The CDR3 sequence: CASSSGQSNTGELFF. CDR3 coding DNA: TGTGCCAGCAGCTCGGGACAGAGTAACACCGGGGAGCTGTTTTTT. The V call is TRBV7-8, the J call TRBJ2-2; 7 bases line up with TRBD1. The V and J ends lost 4 bases and 2 bases, in that order; junction bases with no gene match: 4. Per the germline V gene, CDR1 is SGHVS and CDR2 is FQNEAQ. CDR3 length equals 15 residues.

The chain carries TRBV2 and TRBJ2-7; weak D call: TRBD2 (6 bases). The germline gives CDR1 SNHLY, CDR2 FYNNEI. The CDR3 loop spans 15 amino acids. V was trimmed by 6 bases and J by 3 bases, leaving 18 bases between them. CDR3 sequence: CASRKASDQHYEQYF. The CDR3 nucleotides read TGTGCCAGCAGAAAGGCTAGCGACCAACACTACGAGCAGTACTTC.

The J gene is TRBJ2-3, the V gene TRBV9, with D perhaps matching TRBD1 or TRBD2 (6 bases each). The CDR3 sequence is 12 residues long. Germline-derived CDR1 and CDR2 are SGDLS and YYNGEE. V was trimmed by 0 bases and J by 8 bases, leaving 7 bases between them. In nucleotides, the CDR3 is TGTGCCAGCAGCGTAGAGGGGGGTACGCAGTATTTT. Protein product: CASSVEGGTQYF.

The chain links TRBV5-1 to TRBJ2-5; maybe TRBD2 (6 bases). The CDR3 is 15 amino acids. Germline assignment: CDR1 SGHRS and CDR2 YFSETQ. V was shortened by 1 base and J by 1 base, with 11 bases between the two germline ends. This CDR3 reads CASSLSGDFQETQYF. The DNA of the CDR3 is TGCGCCAGCAGCTTGTCGGGGGACTTCCAAGAGACCCAGTACTTC.

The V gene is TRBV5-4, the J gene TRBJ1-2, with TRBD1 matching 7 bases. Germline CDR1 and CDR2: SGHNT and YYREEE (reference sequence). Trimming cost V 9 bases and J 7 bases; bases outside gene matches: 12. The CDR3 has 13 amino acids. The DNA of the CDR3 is TGTGCCACCGGTGTCGACAGGGTATCTGGCTACACCTTC. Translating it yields CATGVDRVSGYTF.

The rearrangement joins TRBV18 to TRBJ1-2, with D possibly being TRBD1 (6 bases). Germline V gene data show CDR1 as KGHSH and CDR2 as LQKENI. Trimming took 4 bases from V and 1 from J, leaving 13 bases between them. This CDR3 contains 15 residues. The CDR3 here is CASSRDEDSNYGYTF. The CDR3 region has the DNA TGTGCCAGCTCACGGGACGAGGACAGTAACTATGGCTACACCTTC.

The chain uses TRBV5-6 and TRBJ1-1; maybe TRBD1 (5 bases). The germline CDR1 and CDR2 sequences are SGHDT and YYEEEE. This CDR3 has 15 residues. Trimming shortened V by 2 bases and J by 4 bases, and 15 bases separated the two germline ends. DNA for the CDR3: TGTGCCAGCAGCTTTGAGACAGAATCGCGCACTGAAGCTTTCTTT. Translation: CASSFETESRTEAFF.

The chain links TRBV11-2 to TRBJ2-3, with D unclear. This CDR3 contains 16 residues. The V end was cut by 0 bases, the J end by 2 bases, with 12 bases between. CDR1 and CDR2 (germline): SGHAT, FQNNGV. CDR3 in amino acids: CASSLDPGGDTDTQYF. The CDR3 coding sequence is TGTGCCAGCAGCTTAGATCCTGGTGGAGACACAGATACGCAGTATTTT. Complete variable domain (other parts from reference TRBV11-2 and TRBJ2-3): EAGVAQSPRYKIIEKRQSVAFWCNPISGHATLYWYQQILGQGPKLLIQFQNNGVVDDSQLPKDRFSAERLKGVDSTLKIQPAKLEDSAVYLCASSLDPGGDTDTQYFGPGTRLTVL.

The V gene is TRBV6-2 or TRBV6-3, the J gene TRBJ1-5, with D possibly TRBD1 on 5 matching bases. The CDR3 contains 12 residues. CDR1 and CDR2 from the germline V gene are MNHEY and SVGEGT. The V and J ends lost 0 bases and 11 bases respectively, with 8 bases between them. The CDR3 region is CASSYSKGAQHF. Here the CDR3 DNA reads TGTGCCAGCAGTTACTCGAAAGGGGCCCAGCATTTT.

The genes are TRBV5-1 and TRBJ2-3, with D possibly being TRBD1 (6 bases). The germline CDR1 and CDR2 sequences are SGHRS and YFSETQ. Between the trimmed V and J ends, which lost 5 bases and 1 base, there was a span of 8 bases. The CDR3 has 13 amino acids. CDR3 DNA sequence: TGCGCCAGCAGAGAGGGGGGCACAGATACGCAGTATTTT. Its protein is CASREGGTDTQYF.